This T cell receptor beta chain was found in a study of T cells in Graves' hyperthyroidism and ophthalmopathy. Whole-study context: Upon initial diagnosis and before any treatment, peripheral blood was collected.

This clonotype has at least ten counts. Germline and junction disagree at one end, which may indicate a read error. It was RNA transcripts that yielded the amplified TCR beta CDR3 regions. HTBI primers were employed in a first-round RT-PCR of the TCR CDR3. TCRdb re-called the multiplex PCR reads through MiXCR, storing one row per CDR3 protein. The top ten clones hold 9.5% to 13% of a sample with hundreds of thousands of distinct CDR3 sequences, 11% to 15% of them seen once. The CDR3 is 13 amino acids. Per germline, CDR1 LGHDT and CDR2 YNNKEL (reference sequence). The specimen was blood. The sequence came from a woman in her late teens or twenties with Graves' hyperthyroidism. The V and J genes are TRBV3-1 and TRBJ1-1; D not resolved. The CDR3 DNA is TGTGCCAGCAGCCAAGCCCCGTCAGAGCCCTCCGTCTTT. Translated, it gives CASSQAPSEPSVF.